Sequencing of this TCR beta chain was carried out in a study of blood T cell repertoires in COVID-19. About the study: The United States, Italy and Spain were the sources of the acute and convalescent COVID-19 samples.

The germline V gene has CDR1 SGHVS and CDR2 FQNEAQ. The CDR3 is made up of 17 amino acids. The J segment lost 2 bases and the V segment lost 1 base, leaving 7 bases of the junction unmatched. TCRdb keeps only in-frame clones here, not all; method: immunoSEQ multiplex PCR. Among more than 110,000 clones listed, approximately 84% were seen once. The receptor was derived from a woman aged 60-70 years with acute or convalescent COVID-19. The sample taken for sequencing was peripheral blood. The rearrangement links TRBV7-8 to TRBJ2-1, with 8 bases lining up with TRBD2. CDR3 DNA: TGTGCCAGCAGCTTAGTGAGCGGGAGTCCCCCCTACAATGAGCAGTTCTTC. It yields the protein CASSLVSGSPPYNEQFF. The full variable domain, its missing parts supplied by reference TRBV7-8 and TRBJ2-1, is GAGVSQSPRYKVAKRGQDVALRCDPISGHVSLFWYQQALGQGPEFLTYFQNEAQLDKSGLPSDRFFAERPEGSVSTLKIQRTQQEDSAVYLCASSLVSGSPPYNEQFFGPGTRLTVL.